Listed below are T cell receptor beta chains from one sample, sequenced in a study of cytomegalovirus exposure and HLA in healthy donors. The table came from immunoSEQ multiplex PCR; TCRdb's copy has only in-frame clones and leaves some out. This table holds more than 200,000 clones. Material for sequencing was PBMCs. These receptors came from a woman between 25 and 40 years old in good health and CMV-seropositive. The CDR3 runs from the conserved cysteine through the conserved F or W. Fields, in order: CDR3 DNA, CDR3 protein, D gene, J gene, V gene. A D gene is named only where the DNA matches it firmly.

CDR3 DNA: TGTGCCAGCAGTGAAGGGCCGCTTAATGAAAAACTGTTTTTT
CDR3 protein: CASSEGPLNEKLFF
D gene: NA
J gene: TRBJ1-4
V gene: TRBV6-1

CDR3 DNA: TGCGCCAGCAGCTTGTTTTCGGGGTCAGACAATGAGCAGTTCTTC
CDR3 protein: CASSLFSGSDNEQFF
D gene: NA
J gene: TRBJ2-1
V gene: TRBV5-1

CDR3 DNA: TGTGCCATCAGTGAGTACGGGACTCAAGAGACCCAGTACTTC
CDR3 protein: CAISEYGTQETQYF
D gene: NA
J gene: TRBJ2-5
V gene: TRBV10-3

CDR3 DNA: TGCGCCAGCAGCTACCAGAGGGCCTACGAGCAGTACTTC
CDR3 protein: CASSYQRAYEQYF
D gene: NA
J gene: TRBJ2-7
V gene: TRBV5-1

CDR3 DNA: TGTGCCAGCAGCTTGGGGCCTAGGGATACGCAGTATTTT
CDR3 protein: CASSLGPRDTQYF
D gene: NA
J gene: TRBJ2-3
V gene: TRBV5-6

CDR3 DNA: TGTGCCAGCAGTTTAAGGGCAGGGACAGGGTCCCACGAGCAGTACTTC
CDR3 protein: CASSLRAGTGSHEQYF
D gene: TRBD1
J gene: TRBJ2-7
V gene: TRBV27

CDR3 DNA: TGTGCCTGCCAACTGAGCACTGAAGCTTTCTTT
CDR3 protein: CACQLSTEAFF
D gene: NA
J gene: TRBJ1-1
V gene: TRBV7-9

CDR3 DNA: TGTGCCAGCAGCTTTCCTCATAGCGGGGGGCCAGGGGATACGCAGTATTTT
CDR3 protein: CASSFPHSGGPGDTQYF
D gene: TRBD2
J gene: TRBJ2-3
V gene: TRBV5-5

CDR3 DNA: TGTGCCAGTAGGGTCTACAGGGACGGCAATCAGCCCCAGCATTTT
CDR3 protein: CASRVYRDGNQPQHF
D gene: NA
J gene: TRBJ1-5
V gene: TRBV19

CDR3 DNA: TGCAGCGTTGATAGGGGGCAGAACACTGAAGCTTTCTTT
CDR3 protein: CSVDRGQNTEAFF
D gene: TRBD1
J gene: TRBJ1-1
V gene: TRBV29-1

CDR3 DNA: TGTGCCAGCTCACCACCCGGGGGCGAGCAGTACTTC
CDR3 protein: CASSPPGGEQYF
D gene: NA
J gene: TRBJ2-7
V gene: TRBV18

CDR3 DNA: TGTGCCATCAGTACGGGACTAGCGGCGAACACCGGGGAGCTGTTTTTT
CDR3 protein: CAISTGLAANTGELFF
D gene: TRBD2
J gene: TRBJ2-2
V gene: TRBV10-3

CDR3 DNA: TGTGCCACCAGTGACAGGGCATATGGCTACACCTTC
CDR3 protein: CATSDRAYGYTF
D gene: TRBD1
J gene: TRBJ1-2
V gene: TRBV15

CDR3 DNA: TGCGCCAGCGGCTTGTCCCCTGGCGGGAGGTTGGAGACCCAGTACTTC
CDR3 protein: CASGLSPGGRLETQYF
D gene: TRBD2
J gene: TRBJ2-5
V gene: TRBV5-1

CDR3 DNA: TGTGCCAGCAGCTTAGTAGGTAGGGGAGGGATGAACACTGAAGCTTTCTTT
CDR3 protein: CASSLVGRGGMNTEAFF
D gene: NA
J gene: TRBJ1-1
V gene: TRBV11-2

CDR3 DNA: TGTGCCAGCAGCCAAGATACTCAGGCAGGGCAGGCAGATACGCAGTATTTT
CDR3 protein: CASSQDTQAGQADTQYF
D gene: NA
J gene: TRBJ2-3
V gene: TRBV4-2

CDR3 DNA: TGTGCCAGCAGTGAGATGGCAATGAACACTGAAGCTTTCTTT
CDR3 protein: CASSEMAMNTEAFF
D gene: NA
J gene: TRBJ1-1
V gene: TRBV2

CDR3 DNA: TGTGCCAGTAGGACATCCTCTACTGAAGCCTTCTTT
CDR3 protein: CASRTSSTEAFF
D gene: NA
J gene: TRBJ1-1
V gene: TRBV6-1

CDR3 DNA: TGTGCCAGCACCCGGACTAGCGGAGTACAAGAGACCCAGTACTTC
CDR3 protein: CASTRTSGVQETQYF
D gene: TRBD2
J gene: TRBJ2-5
V gene: TRBV9

CDR3 DNA: TGCGCCAGCAGCGTCGAACTAGCTAGACCCTACGAGCAGTACTTC
CDR3 protein: CASSVELARPYEQYF
D gene: NA
J gene: TRBJ2-7
V gene: TRBV5-1

CDR3 DNA: TGTGCCAGCAGTTACGGCGGACAGCCCTATGGCTACACCTTC
CDR3 protein: CASSYGGQPYGYTF
D gene: NA
J gene: TRBJ1-2
V gene: TRBV6-5

CDR3 DNA: TGCGCCAGCAGTCAATCGAAGGAGCGGGGGAGCGATACGCAGTATTTT
CDR3 protein: CASSQSKERGSDTQYF
D gene: TRBD2
J gene: TRBJ2-3
V gene: TRBV23-1

CDR3 DNA: TGTGCCAGCGGGGCCGGGACTCCCGTCTGGGAGCAGTACTTC
CDR3 protein: CASGAGTPVWEQYF
D gene: NA
J gene: TRBJ2-7
V gene: TRBV6-6

CDR3 DNA: TGCAGTGCTAGTAATAATCAGCCCCAGCATTTT
CDR3 protein: CSASNNQPQHF
D gene: NA
J gene: TRBJ1-5
V gene: TRBV20-1

CDR3 DNA: TGTGCCAGCAGCTCCCTTCCCGGGGCCCCCGGGAGGACTGAAGCTTTCTTT
CDR3 protein: CASSSLPGAPGRTEAFF
D gene: NA
J gene: TRBJ1-1
V gene: TRBV7-9

CDR3 DNA: TGTGCCAGCAGTCGGGACTATACGAACACCGGGGAGCTGTTTTTT
CDR3 protein: CASSRDYTNTGELFF
D gene: TRBD2
J gene: TRBJ2-2
V gene: TRBV7-2

CDR3 DNA: TGTGCCAGCAGCTTAGGCAGGTCGCCCTCCTACGAGCAGTACTTC
CDR3 protein: CASSLGRSPSYEQYF
D gene: NA
J gene: TRBJ2-7
V gene: TRBV11-3

CDR3 DNA: TGTGCCAGCAGCTTGGCGGGGAACTATGGCTACACCTTC
CDR3 protein: CASSLAGNYGYTF
D gene: NA
J gene: TRBJ1-2
V gene: TRBV7-2

CDR3 DNA: TGCGCCAGCAGCCCCCCCCTGGGGGGGGAACCTAGCACAGATACGCAGTATTTT
CDR3 protein: CASSPPLGGEPSTDTQYF
D gene: TRBD2
J gene: TRBJ2-3
V gene: TRBV5-1

CDR3 DNA: TGCGCCAGCAGCTATTCTAGCGGGGGGCCAGATACGCAGTATTTT
CDR3 protein: CASSYSSGGPDTQYF
D gene: TRBD2
J gene: TRBJ2-3
V gene: TRBV5-1

CDR3 DNA: TGCGCCAGCAGCCAAGCAGAGGGGGCGCGTTACGAGCAGTACTTC
CDR3 protein: CASSQAEGARYEQYF
D gene: TRBD1
J gene: TRBJ2-7
V gene: TRBV4-1

CDR3 DNA: TGTGCCAGCAGCCCCAGAGGGTTTGGCGAGCAGTACTTC
CDR3 protein: CASSPRGFGEQYF
D gene: NA
J gene: TRBJ2-7
V gene: TRBV11-2

CDR3 DNA: TGTGCCAGCAGCTTAGTCTCGGATTACTGGCGGACTCTAACAGATACGCAGTATTTT
CDR3 protein: CASSLVSDYWRTLTDTQYF
D gene: NA
J gene: TRBJ2-3
V gene: TRBV7-2

CDR3 DNA: TGTGCCAGCAGTTCCTACCCACAGAAGGCCTCCTATTCCTACGAGCAGTACTTC
CDR3 protein: CASSSYPQKASYSYEQYF
D gene: NA
J gene: TRBJ2-7
V gene: TRBV27

CDR3 DNA: TGCGCCAGCAGCCAAGATCTCGTTCTTGGGACCCGGGGGGGCGAGCAGTACTTC
CDR3 protein: CASSQDLVLGTRGGEQYF
D gene: TRBD2
J gene: TRBJ2-7
V gene: TRBV4-3

CDR3 DNA: TGTGCCAGCAGCCGAACTAGCGGGGGGTACAATGAGCAGTTCTTC
CDR3 protein: CASSRTSGGYNEQFF
D gene: TRBD2
J gene: TRBJ2-1
V gene: TRBV27

CDR3 DNA: TGTGCCATCAGTATATCCGGTCGGGAGACCCAGTACTTC
CDR3 protein: CAISISGRETQYF
D gene: NA
J gene: TRBJ2-5
V gene: TRBV10-3

CDR3 DNA: TGTGCCAGCAGTACGGGACTTTCCTACGAGCAGTACTTC
CDR3 protein: CASSTGLSYEQYF
D gene: NA
J gene: TRBJ2-7
V gene: TRBV6-6

CDR3 DNA: TGTGCCAGCAGTATGACAGGGGGCTCCAATTCACCCCTCCACTTT
CDR3 protein: CASSMTGGSNSPLHF
D gene: TRBD1
J gene: TRBJ1-6
V gene: TRBV6-5

CDR3 DNA: TGCGCCAGCAGTCAAAGGCGGGCGGGAGGGAACACTGAAGCTTTCTTT
CDR3 protein: CASSQRRAGGNTEAFF
D gene: NA
J gene: TRBJ1-1
V gene: TRBV4-1

CDR3 DNA: TGTGCCAGCAGCTTAGGGGGGGGTCCTCAGCCCCAGCATTTT
CDR3 protein: CASSLGGGPQPQHF
D gene: NA
J gene: TRBJ1-5
V gene: TRBV7-2

CDR3 DNA: TGTGCCTCACGATACGGGACTAGCGCGAACACCGGGGAGCTGTTTTTT
CDR3 protein: CASRYGTSANTGELFF
D gene: TRBD2
J gene: TRBJ2-2
V gene: TRBV30

CDR3 DNA: TGTGCCAGCAGCCCTGACGGGGGGAATGAAAAACTGTTTTTT
CDR3 protein: CASSPDGGNEKLFF
D gene: NA
J gene: TRBJ1-4
V gene: TRBV5-4

CDR3 DNA: TGTGCCAGCAGTCAGGTGCAATCTAGCACAGATACGCAGTATTTT
CDR3 protein: CASSQVQSSTDTQYF
D gene: NA
J gene: TRBJ2-3
V gene: TRBV2

CDR3 DNA: TGTGCCAGCAGACGACAGGCCTTCTCCTACGAGCAGTACTTC
CDR3 protein: CASRRQAFSYEQYF
D gene: NA
J gene: TRBJ2-7
V gene: TRBV28

CDR3 DNA: TGTGCCAGCAGCTTTATCAGGAAAGGCCAAGAAAAACTGTTTTTT
CDR3 protein: CASSFIRKGQEKLFF
D gene: NA
J gene: TRBJ1-4
V gene: TRBV28

CDR3 DNA: TGTGCCAGTAGTATCGTGACAGGGAACAATTCACCCCTCCACTTT
CDR3 protein: CASSIVTGNNSPLHF
D gene: TRBD1
J gene: TRBJ1-6
V gene: TRBV19

CDR3 DNA: TGTGCCAGTAGTCGAGAGAGCTATGGCTACACCTTC
CDR3 protein: CASSRESYGYTF
D gene: NA
J gene: TRBJ1-2
V gene: TRBV19

CDR3 DNA: TGTGCCAGCAGCTTACCTGCGGGGCCCAATCAGCCCCAGCATTTT
CDR3 protein: CASSLPAGPNQPQHF
D gene: NA
J gene: TRBJ1-5
V gene: TRBV7-2

CDR3 DNA: TGTGCCAGCAGTTTAGTAGGACAGCTTAATGAAAAACTGTTTTTT
CDR3 protein: CASSLVGQLNEKLFF
D gene: NA
J gene: TRBJ1-4
V gene: TRBV28

CDR3 DNA: TGTGCCAGCAGTTCCCTCTTGGGGAGGGATACGCAGTATTTT
CDR3 protein: CASSSLLGRDTQYF
D gene: NA
J gene: TRBJ2-3
V gene: TRBV6-6

CDR3 DNA: TGTGCCAGCAGCCTACGGACAGGCCAAGAGACCCAGTACTTC
CDR3 protein: CASSLRTGQETQYF
D gene: TRBD1
J gene: TRBJ2-5
V gene: TRBV16

CDR3 DNA: TGCGCCAGCAGCTTAAGGGAGGACACTGAAGCTTTCTTT
CDR3 protein: CASSLREDTEAFF
D gene: NA
J gene: TRBJ1-1
V gene: TRBV4-1

CDR3 DNA: TGTGCCAGCACTAGAGAGTGGGGGCGGAACACTGAAGCTTTCTTT
CDR3 protein: CASTREWGRNTEAFF
D gene: NA
J gene: TRBJ1-1
V gene: TRBV27

CDR3 DNA: TGTGCCAGCAGTGAAATCAGGGACACCGGGGAGCTGTTTTTT
CDR3 protein: CASSEIRDTGELFF
D gene: NA
J gene: TRBJ2-2
V gene: TRBV6-1